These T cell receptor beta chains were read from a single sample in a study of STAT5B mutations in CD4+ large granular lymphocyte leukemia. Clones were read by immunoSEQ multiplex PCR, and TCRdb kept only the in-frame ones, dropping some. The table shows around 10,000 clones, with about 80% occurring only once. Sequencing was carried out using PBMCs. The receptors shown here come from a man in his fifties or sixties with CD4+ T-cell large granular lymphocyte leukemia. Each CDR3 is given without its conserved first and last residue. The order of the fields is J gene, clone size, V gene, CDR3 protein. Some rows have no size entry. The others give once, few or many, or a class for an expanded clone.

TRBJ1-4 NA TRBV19 ASSMRGASEKLF
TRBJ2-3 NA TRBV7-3 ASSANSRRDTQY
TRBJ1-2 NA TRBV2 AGHQDRNYGYT
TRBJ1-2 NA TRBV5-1 ASSYPVDRGTRGYT
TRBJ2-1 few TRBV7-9 ASSPGGLASPGSYNEQF
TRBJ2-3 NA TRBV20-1 SAQWFGTQY
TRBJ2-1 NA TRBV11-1 ASFGLGEDNEQF
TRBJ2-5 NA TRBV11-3 ASSLARDKIQETQY
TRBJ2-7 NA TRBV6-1 ASSEARGSVYEQY
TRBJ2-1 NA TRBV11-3 ASSLGTEQF
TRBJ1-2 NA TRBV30 AWSVLRGYT
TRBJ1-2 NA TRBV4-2 ASSQDGQGYDGYT
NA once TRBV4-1 ASSPKSHEQY
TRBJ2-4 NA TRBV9 ASSPRTPDIQY
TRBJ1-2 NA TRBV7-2 ASSLRFGAAGYGYT
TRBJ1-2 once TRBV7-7 ASSSRRTNYGYT
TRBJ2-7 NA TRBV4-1 ASSRQQGGTYEQY
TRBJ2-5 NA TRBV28 ASSSLAGVGETQY
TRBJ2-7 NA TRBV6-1 ASSEARGHNYEQY
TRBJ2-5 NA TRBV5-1 ASRDGPRETQY
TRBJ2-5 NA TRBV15 ATSKPGRGDETQY
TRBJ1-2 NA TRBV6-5 ASRRPSLEGYT
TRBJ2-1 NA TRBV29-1 SVEGGGRARNEQF
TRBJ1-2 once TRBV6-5 ATNRRGNLDGYT
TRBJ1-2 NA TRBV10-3 AISESILYGYT
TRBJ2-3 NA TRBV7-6 ASSYTTSGLY
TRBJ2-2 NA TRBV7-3 ASSFKISGKGGGELF
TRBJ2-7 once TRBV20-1 SAAQPGEQY
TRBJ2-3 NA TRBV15 ATSRDRGLAATDTQY
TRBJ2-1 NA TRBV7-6 ASSPGLAGETLNEQF
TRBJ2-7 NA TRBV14 ASSDYGTSSYEQY
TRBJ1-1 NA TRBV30 AFDRATNTEAF
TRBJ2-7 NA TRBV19 ASSVTGQGSYEQY